Listed here are 8 T cell receptor beta chains from one sample, sequenced in a study of T-cell memory formation after mild COVID-19. TCRdb processed the 5' RACE reads anew with MiXCR; each CDR3 protein has one entry. The sample consists of under 450,000 distinct CDR3 sequences, around a fifth of them appearing once. The specimen was PBMCs or a T cell subset sorted from them (not recorded which). These receptors all stem from a man between 18 and 35 years old who had mild COVID-19 (a few samples of this study predate the infection). Cell type and time point are not known.

The rearrangement links TRBV29-1 to TRBJ1-1, with D possibly TRBD1 on 6 matching bases. V lost 5 bases and J lost 0, with 10 bases in between. The CDR3 is 13 residues long. The germline V gene has CDR1 SQVTM and CDR2 ANQGSEA. CDR3 DNA sequence: TGCAGCGTTTCGACAGGCCTGAACACTGAAGCTTTCTTT. Its translation: CSVSTGLNTEAFF.

This clonotype was observed a handful of times. The J gene is TRBJ2-3, the V gene TRBV11-2, with TRBD2 matching 12 bases. Looked up from germline, CDR1 is SGHAT and CDR2 is FQNNGV. Unmatched junction bases numbered 9, after V lost 5 bases and J lost 12 bases. The CDR3 sequence is 14 residues long. The CDR3 bases are TGTGCCAGCAGCGCGCCTACTAGCGGGGGGCCCCAGTATTTT. Translation gives CASSAPTSGGPQYF.

This clonotype was observed a handful of times. The chain joins TRBV18 to TRBJ1-2, with unresolved D. The CDR3 has 15 amino acids. Germline assignment: CDR1 KGHSH and CDR2 LQKENI. Trimming cost V 2 bases and J 4 bases, with 14 bases left between them. The CDR3 is CASSPGRDVRYGYTF. CDR3 in DNA: TGTGCCAGCTCACCAGGGAGAGACGTACGCTATGGCTACACCTTC.

This clonotype was seen ten or more times. CDR3 nucleotide sequence: TGTGCCAGCAGCTTGGGGACCACAGATACGCAGTATTTT. It codes for CASSLGTTDTQYF. This rearrangement joins TRBV5-4 to TRBJ2-3; D gene ambiguous. The CDR3 runs 13 residues. The V end was cut by 0 bases, the J end by 2 bases, with 4 bases between. Germline CDR1 reads SGHNT; CDR2 reads YYREEE (reference sequence).

V is TRBV20-1 and J is TRBJ1-6, with D possibly being TRBD1 (6 bases). The CDR3 runs 14 residues. Trimming cost V 2 bases and J 10 bases, with 15 bases left between them. Germline CDR1 reads DFQATT; CDR2 reads SNEGSKA (reference sequence). The chain's CDR3 is CSARTIQGLSPLHF. In DNA form, the CDR3 reads TGCAGTGCTAGAACAATACAGGGTTTATCACCCCTCCACTTT.

V and J are TRBV4-1 and TRBJ2-5; D is undetermined. Trimming removed 0 bases from V and 0 bases from J, with 8 bases in between. The CDR3 spans 15 residues. In germline, CDR1 is MGHRA, CDR2 YSYEKL. The CDR3 loop is CASSQEDADQETQYF. DNA for the CDR3: TGCGCCAGCAGCCAAGAGGACGCAGACCAAGAGACCCAGTACTTC.

The V and J genes are TRBV5-1 and TRBJ2-3; possibly TRBD2 for D (6 bases). V was pared by 9 bases and J by 0 bases, with 17 bases between. Germline V CDR1 and CDR2: SGHRS, YFSETQ. The CDR3 runs to 15 residues. The CDR3 loop is CATTDYDSSTDTQYF. The CDR3 nucleotides read TGCGCCACCACGGACTACGATTCTAGCACAGATACGCAGTATTTT. The full variable domain, with the rest looked up from reference TRBV5-1 and TRBJ2-3, is KAGVTQTPRYLIKTRGQQVTLSCSPISGHRSVSWYQQTPGQGLQFLFEYFSETQRNKGNFPGRFSGRQFSNSRSEMNVSTLELGDSALYLCATTDYDSSTDTQYFGPGTRLTVL.

This clonotype showed up just a few times. This chain joins TRBV7-2 and TRBJ1-2; D unresolved. The CDR3 has 13 residues. V was clipped by 3 bases and J by 8 bases, with 13 bases between them. CDR1 SGHTA and CDR2 FQGNSA come from the germline V gene. CDR3 sequence: CASSFGVLAGYTF. CDR3 in DNA: TGTGCCAGCAGCTTTGGGGTTCTTGCGGGCTACACCTTC.